This T cell receptor beta chain was observed in a study of response to subunit inactivated influenza vaccine (dated by TCRdb to about 2018). Regarding the complete study: Deep quantitative profiling of the T cell receptor repertoire was used in the study to follow responses to a trivalent subunit inactivated influenza vaccine.

Reading from cysteine to phenylalanine, the CDR3 counts 15 amino acids. Left in the record is the CDR3 DNA by itself, 45 bases read in frame from the first base. The junction carries 8 bases between V and J, which are trimmed by 0 bases and 3 bases respectively. Via the germline V gene (reference sequence), CDR1 is MNHEY and CDR2 SMNVEV. What the work shows at the level of the full study, not this receptor alone: The authors proposed that each seasonal influenza vaccination may bring in only a limited number of new T cells.

Explained via the paper, the time point label denotes: 45 days after influenza vaccine administration. The library relied on RT-PCR. Sequencing was carried out with an Illumina HiSeq 2500. TCRdb's own reprocessing of the public reads used fastp at Q25 and MiXCR and kept productive beta chains. Each record represents a unique CDR3 protein, reported with the most common genes and DNA among its rows. The sample table shows about 480,000 distinct CDR3 sequences, and over 10% are seen once. Together, the top ten hold approximately 14% of the sample. This clonotype was seen a handful of times. The antigen it binds to is not known. Base qualities are missing; no much larger clone stands one base away.

Sequenced material: PBMCs from blood, taken more than 35 days after vaccination. The rearranged chain carries TRBV27 and TRBJ1-4, with the D segment identity uncertain. This sequence was found in a man aged 50-60 years who received an inactivated influenza vaccine. Donor details come from another sample of the same person, matched by shared clones. This receptor carries the CDR3 CASSLSWGSNEKLFF. The bases read TGTGCCAGCAGTTTATCGTGGGGTTCTAATGAAAAACTGTTTTTT.